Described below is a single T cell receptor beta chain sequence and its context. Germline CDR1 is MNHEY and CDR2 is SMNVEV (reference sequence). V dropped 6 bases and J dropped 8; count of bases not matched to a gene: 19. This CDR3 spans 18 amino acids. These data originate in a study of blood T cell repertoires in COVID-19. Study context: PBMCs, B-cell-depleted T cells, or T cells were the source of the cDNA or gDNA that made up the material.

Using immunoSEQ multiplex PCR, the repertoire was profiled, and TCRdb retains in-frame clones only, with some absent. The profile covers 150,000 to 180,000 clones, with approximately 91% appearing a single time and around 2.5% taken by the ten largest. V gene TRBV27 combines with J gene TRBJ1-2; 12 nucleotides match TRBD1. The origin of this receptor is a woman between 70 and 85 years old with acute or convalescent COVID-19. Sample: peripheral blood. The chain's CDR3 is CASSSNIGTRDRGRGYTF. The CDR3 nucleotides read TGTGCCAGCAGCTCAAATATAGGAACCCGGGACAGGGGGCGAGGCTACACCTTC.